One sample yielded the 17 T cell receptor beta chains listed below, sequenced in a study of OX40 agonist ivuxolimab in advanced cancers. The library was made by the immunoSEQ multiplex PCR assay. This is the immuneACCESS table as TCRdb keeps it, with only in-frame sequences that have V and J called. A part of the clones is gone; compared with another copy, unresolved V genes explain less than half, and the rest is unexplained. The sample data list 60,000 to 80,000 clones, and roughly 80% of these were observed just once. The ten largest clones represent 5% of the sample. The sample in question was CD4+ or CD8+ T cells sorted from blood, obtained in a trial of the OX40 agonist ivuxolimab. These receptors came from an adult with an advanced solid tumor such as melanoma, head and neck, liver or kidney cancer.

This chain links TRBV4-1 with TRBJ2-7; D remains ambiguous. The CDR3 contains 14 residues. The germline gives CDR1 MGHRA, CDR2 YSYEKL. Trimming shortened V by 1 base and J by 0 bases, and 7 bases separated the two germline ends. The CDR3: CASSQVIVSYEQYF. For the CDR3, the DNA is TGCGCCAGCAGCCAAGTTATCGTCTCCTACGAGCAGTACTTC.

The V gene is TRBV5-1, the J gene TRBJ2-3; D unclear. This CDR3 has 14 amino acids. V was shortened by 5 bases and J by 1 base, with 11 bases between the two germline ends. Germline CDR1 reads SGHRS; CDR2 reads YFSETQ. CDR3 sequence reads: CASSSMAGTDTQYF. In nucleotides, the CDR3 is TGCGCCAGCAGTAGCATGGCGGGCACAGATACGCAGTATTTT.

The chain employs TRBV7-2 and TRBJ2-7, with D unclear. Trimming shortened V by 4 bases and J by 9 bases, and 10 bases separated the two germline ends. The CDR3 is 11 amino acids. Germline V gene data show CDR1 as SGHTA and CDR2 as FQGNSA. CDR3 sequence (DNA): TGTGCCAGCAGCTCAGACCGGAGGCAGTACTTC. It specifies CASSSDRRQYF.

The chain combines TRBV27 with TRBJ1-4; the match to TRBD1 covers 8 bases. The germline CDR1 and CDR2 sequences are MNHEY and SMNVEV (reference sequence). The CDR3 spans 17 residues. V shed 6 bases and J 1 base; nucleotides not matched to a gene: 10. As DNA, the CDR3 is TGTGCCAGCAGGAGCGACAGGGGCGGGGGAACTAATGAAAAACTGTTTTTT. Protein product: CASRSDRGGGTNEKLFF.

This chain connects TRBV19 to TRBJ2-5; 8 positions agree with TRBD1. Trimming at V came to 3 bases and at J to 4 bases, leaving 7 bases not matched to a gene. This CDR3 has 15 residues. Per the germline V gene, CDR1 is LNHDA and CDR2 is SQIVND (reference sequence). The CDR3 spells CASSMDRVYGETQYF. The DNA for the CDR3 is TGTGCCAGTAGTATGGACAGGGTCTATGGAGAGACCCAGTACTTC.

For this clone: Without the conserved terminal phenylalanine or tryptophan, this CDR3 likely stems from a read error. Because the CDR3's place on the DNA is in doubt, the DNA is left out and the CDR3 is given as listed by TCRdb. This rearrangement joins TRBV7-9 to TRBJ1-1; TRBD1, the table's D call, was not compared with the DNA. The germline gives CDR1 SEHNR, CDR2 FQNEAQ (reference sequence). Counting both end residues, the CDR3 totals 11 amino acids. The CDR3 is CASSLGLDRRY.

The rearrangement links TRBV5-1 to TRBJ2-7; no firm D call. Trimming removed 0 bases at V and 3 bases at J, with 10 bases between. The CDR3 sequence is 14 residues long. In germline, CDR1 is SGHRS, CDR2 YFSETQ. CDR3: CASSLVSRVYEQYF. DNA for the CDR3: TGCGCCAGCAGCTTGGTATCACGCGTCTACGAGCAGTACTTC.

The chain couples TRBV2 to TRBJ1-1, with TRBD1 identical over 8 bases. This CDR3 is 13 amino acids long. Germline values: CDR1 SNHLY, CDR2 FYNNEI. V gave up 5 bases and J gave up 8 bases; unmatched junction bases: 7. CDR3 coding DNA: TGTGCCAGCAGTCGGACAGGGCGAGAAGAAGCTTTCTTT. This encodes CASSRTGREEAFF.

The chain uses TRBV7-9 and TRBJ2-1, with 8 bases aligning to TRBD1. The CDR3 spans 14 residues. With V trimmed by 1 base and J by 6 bases, 2 bases remained unmatched. CDR1 SEHNR and CDR2 FQNEAQ come from the germline V gene (reference sequence). CDR3 nucleotides: TGTGCCAGCAGCTTAGGACAGGGGTTCAATGAGCAGTTCTTC. Its translation is CASSLGQGFNEQFF.

The gene calls are TRBV5-1 and TRBJ2-5; D remains unclear. The ends were cut back, 1 base at V and 3 bases at J, with 7 bases in the middle. The CDR3 sequence is 13 residues long. Germline CDR1 and CDR2: SGHRS and YFSETQ. The CDR3, as DNA: TGCGCCAGCAGCTTGACAGTCGAAGAGACCCAGTACTTC. As protein: CASSLTVEETQYF.

This rearrangement joins TRBV19 to TRBJ1-2; tentatively, D is TRBD1 (6 bases). CDR3 length: 13 residues. In germline, CDR1 is LNHDA, CDR2 SQIVND (reference sequence). The V end lost 8 bases, the J end lost 7 bases, and 17 bases lay between the germline ends. The CDR3 region is CASGGGAASGYTF. The CDR3 region has the DNA TGTGCCAGTGGAGGGGGGGCAGCGAGTGGCTACACCTTC.

V usage is TRBV6-5 and J usage is TRBJ1-1; no clear D. Trimming stripped 3 bases from V and 1 base from J, with 9 bases between. The germline V gene has CDR1 MNHEY and CDR2 SVGAGI. The CDR3 has 14 amino acids. The CDR3 DNA is TGTGCCAGCAGTTATCGGCCATCGAACACTGAAGCTTTCTTT. This sequence encodes CASSYRPSNTEAFF.

J is TRBJ2-5 and V is TRBV2; either TRBD1 or TRBD2 may supply D (5 bases each). Per germline, CDR1 SNHLY and CDR2 FYNNEI. The length of the CDR3 is 11 residues. Trimming cost V 6 bases and J 11 bases, with 13 bases left between them. The CDR3 here is CASRRDGEQYF. The CDR3 DNA is TGTGCCAGCAGGAGGGACGGTGAGCAGTACTTC.

The chain has TRBV15 and TRBJ1-5; D gene ambiguous. CDR3 length: 17 residues. The germline gives CDR1 LNHNV, CDR2 YYDKDF (reference sequence). The V end lost 0 bases, the J end lost 1 base, and 13 bases lay between the germline ends. The CDR3 reads CATSRDDVGRSNQPQHF. The DNA of the CDR3 is TGTGCCACCAGCAGAGATGACGTAGGCAGAAGCAATCAGCCCCAGCATTTT.

V gene TRBV5-5 combines with J gene TRBJ2-7; D is ambiguous. The CDR3 spans 13 residues. The germline V gene has CDR1 SGHKS and CDR2 YYEKEE (reference sequence). V lost 6 bases to trimming and J lost 3 bases, with 13 bases between them. CDR3 nucleotide sequence: TGTGCCAGCAACAAACCCTCCGGCTACGAGCAGTACTTC. Translated, it gives CASNKPSGYEQYF. Full variable domain (remainder filled in from reference TRBV5-5 and TRBJ2-7): DAGVTQSPTHLIKTRGQQVTLRCSPISGHKSVSWYQQVLGQGPQFIFQYYEKEERGRGNFPDRFSARQFPNYSSELNVNALLLGDSALYLCASNKPSGYEQYFGPGTRLTVT.

This sequence joins TRBV11-2 and TRBJ1-1; D remains unclear. The CDR3 has 12 residues. The germline CDR1 and CDR2 sequences are SGHAT and FQNNGV. V dropped 1 base and J dropped 8 bases, with 8 bases sitting between them. For the CDR3, the DNA is TGTGCCAGCAGCTTAGTGGTAGCAGAAGCTTTCTTT. Amino acids: CASSLVVAEAFF.

This clone was found once. Germline is not matched at one junction end, which may reflect a read error. In DNA form, the CDR3 reads TGTGCCAGCACCTTAGCAGGGCCGTCCGGGGAGCTGTTTTTT. This codes for CASTLAGPSGELFF. The gene calls are TRBV7-9 and TRBJ2-2, with D possibly being TRBD1 (5 bases). Germline V lookup: CDR1 SEHNR, CDR2 FQNEAQ (reference sequence). The CDR3 has 14 amino acids.